This entry concerns a single TCR beta chain. Its antigen is unidentified. The data originate from a study of blood T cells in healthy people across ages. Combining a sample-barcoded 5' primer with a J-beta primer mix, a second PCR ran for about 6 to 11 cycles. TCRdb reprocessed the 5' RACE reads via MiXCR and lists one record per CDR3 protein. Here the sample spans around 1,500,000 distinct CDR3 sequences, 28% being singletons. Study-wide results and caveats: More naive CD4+ cells and higher diversity marked long-lived donors relative to aged donors.

Source material: blood. The TCR was taken from a young woman in good health.

CDR3 sequence reads: CAWSVLQRDNTEAFF. The CDR3 DNA follows: TGTGCCTGGAGTGTACTACAGAGGGATAACACTGAAGCTTTCTTT. V is TRBV30 and J is TRBJ1-1; D ambiguous. The CDR3 spans 15 residues. From germline, CDR1 is GTSNPN and CDR2 SVGIG (reference sequence). With 0 bases removed from V and 2 bases from J, the gap between germline ends came to 13 bases.